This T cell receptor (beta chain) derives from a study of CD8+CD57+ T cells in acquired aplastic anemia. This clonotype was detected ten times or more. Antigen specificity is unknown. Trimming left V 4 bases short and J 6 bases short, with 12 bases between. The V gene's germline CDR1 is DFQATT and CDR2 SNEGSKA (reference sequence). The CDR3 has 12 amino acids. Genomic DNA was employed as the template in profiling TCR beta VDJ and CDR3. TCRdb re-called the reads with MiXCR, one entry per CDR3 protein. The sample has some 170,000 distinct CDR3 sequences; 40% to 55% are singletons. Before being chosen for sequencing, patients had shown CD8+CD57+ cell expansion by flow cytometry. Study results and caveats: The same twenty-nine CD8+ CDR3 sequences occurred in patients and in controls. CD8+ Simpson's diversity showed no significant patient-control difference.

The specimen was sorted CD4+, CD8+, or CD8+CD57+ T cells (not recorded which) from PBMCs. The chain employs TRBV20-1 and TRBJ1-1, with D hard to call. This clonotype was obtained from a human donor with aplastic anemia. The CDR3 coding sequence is TGCAGTGCTAAGAGGAGCTACGCTGAAGCTTTCTTT. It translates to CSAKRSYAEAFF.